Following are 28 T cell receptor beta chains from one sample sequenced in a study of cytomegalovirus exposure and HLA in healthy donors. The table came from immunoSEQ multiplex PCR; TCRdb's copy has only in-frame clones and leaves some out. This table has 55,000 to 65,000 clones, roughly 96% appearing once. The sequenced sample was PBMCs. The receptors stem from a woman aged 18 to 35 in good health and CMV-seropositive.

The gene calls are TRBV11-2 and TRBJ1-1; possibly TRBD1 for D (5 bases). Germline V gene sequence: CDR1 SGHAT, CDR2 FQNNGV. The CDR3 covers 14 residues. Trimming shortened V by 5 bases and J by 2 bases, and 12 bases separated the two germline ends. The chain's CDR3 is CASSPGLLNTEAFF. In DNA form, the CDR3 reads TGTGCCAGCAGCCCGGGACTGCTAAACACTGAAGCTTTCTTT.

This sequence joins TRBV5-1 and TRBJ1-1; the D gene is possibly TRBD1 (6 bases). The CDR3 totals 17 residues. Germline CDR1 reads SGHRS; CDR2 reads YFSETQ. V was pared by 5 bases and J by 3 bases, with 23 bases between. CDR3 in amino acids: CASSVADRLGKDTEAFF. DNA of the CDR3: TGCGCCAGCAGTGTGGCTGACAGGCTGGGGAAGGACACTGAAGCTTTCTTT.

The CDR3 sequence: CASSMQGPGANVLTF. Here the CDR3 DNA reads TGTGCCAGTAGTATGCAGGGTCCTGGGGCCAACGTCCTGACTTTC. The V and J genes are TRBV19 and TRBJ2-6; perhaps TRBD1 as D (5 bases). Trimming took 3 bases from V and 2 from J, leaving 8 bases between them. This CDR3 contains 15 residues. Germline CDR1 LNHDA, CDR2 SQIVND (reference sequence).

The chain joins TRBV28 to TRBJ1-5, with TRBD1 matching 7 bases. Trimming cost V 5 bases and J 3 bases; bases outside gene matches: 4. CDR1 and CDR2 (germline): MDHEN, SYDVKM. The length of the CDR3 is 14 residues. The CDR3 spells CASSPTGINQPQHF. The CDR3 DNA reads TGTGCCAGCAGTCCGACAGGGATCAATCAGCCCCAGCATTTT.

The chain joins TRBV29-1 to TRBJ2-1; no firm D call. Germline values: CDR1 SQVTM, CDR2 ANQGSEA. The CDR3 has 16 residues. Trimming stripped 2 bases from V and 6 bases from J, with 20 bases between. This CDR3 is CSVEPPELQAGNEQFF. CDR3 bases: TGCAGCGTTGAACCCCCCGAACTGCAAGCTGGCAATGAGCAGTTCTTC.

The rearrangement uses TRBV28 and TRBJ1-2; D gene unclear. This CDR3 region has 13 residues. Germline CDR1 and CDR2: MDHEN and SYDVKM. V was clipped by 6 bases and J by 8 bases, with 16 bases between them. The CDR3 region is CASSPPIAEGYTF. The CDR3 nucleotides read TGTGCCAGCAGCCCACCCATTGCTGAGGGCTACACCTTC.

This rearrangement joins TRBV5-1 to TRBJ2-3; TRBD2 aligns across 13 bases. Germline V gene sequence: CDR1 SGHRS, CDR2 YFSETQ. The CDR3 is 16 amino acids. V lost 1 base, J lost 3 bases, and 2 bases stayed unmatched. CDR3 sequence: CASSLTSGRATDTQYF. For the CDR3, the DNA is TGCGCCAGCAGCTTGACTAGCGGGAGGGCAACAGATACGCAGTATTTT. The variable domain in full, completed from reference TRBV5-1 and TRBJ2-3, reads KAGVTQTPRYLIKTRGQQVTLSCSPISGHRSVSWYQQTPGQGLQFLFEYFSETQRNKGNFPGRFSGRQFSNSRSEMNVSTLELGDSALYLCASSLTSGRATDTQYFGPGTRLTVL.

This chain joins TRBV27 and TRBJ1-1; no clear D gene. Trimming removed 2 bases from V and 3 bases from J, with 10 bases in between. CDR1 MNHEY and CDR2 SMNVEV come from the germline V gene (reference sequence). The CDR3 loop spans 14 amino acids. The CDR3 spells CASSLSGGDTEAFF. CDR3 sequence (DNA): TGTGCCAGCAGTTTAAGCGGTGGGGACACTGAAGCTTTCTTT.

The chain recombines TRBV5-1 with TRBJ2-2, with 8 positions matching TRBD2. With V trimmed by 0 bases and J by 4 bases, 8 bases remained unmatched. The CDR3 covers 17 residues. The germline CDR1 and CDR2 sequences are SGHRS and YFSETQ. CDR3 region: CASSLGLSGVVTGELFF. The DNA for the CDR3 is TGCGCCAGCAGCTTGGGTCTTAGCGGGGTAGTCACCGGGGAGCTGTTTTTT.

The J gene is TRBJ2-1, the V gene TRBV5-1; 13 bases match TRBD2. With V trimmed by 4 bases and J by 4 bases, 5 bases remained unmatched. The CDR3 length is 16 residues. Germline CDR1 SGHRS, CDR2 YFSETQ. The CDR3 spells CASSPGTSGIYNEQFF. The CDR3 DNA is TGCGCCAGCAGCCCTGGGACTAGCGGGATTTACAATGAGCAGTTCTTC.

The DNA for the CDR3 is TGTGCCAGCAGCTTGAGCGGGAGAGGCGCCTACAATGAGCAGTTCTTC. It encodes CASSLSGRGAYNEQFF. The chain employs TRBV9 and TRBJ2-1, with 8 bases that match TRBD2. This CDR3 region has 16 residues. V shed 4 bases, J shed 2 bases, and the junction held 8 bases outside the gene matches. CDR1 SGDLS and CDR2 YYNGEE come from the germline V gene.

The chain is built from TRBV29-1 and TRBJ1-1, with no clear D. The CDR3 contains 14 residues. Trimming stripped 4 bases from V and 1 base from J, with 13 bases between. Germline-derived CDR1 and CDR2 are SQVTM and ANQGSEA. The CDR3 nucleotides are TGCAGCGTTGTCGAGGGTAATAGGAACACTGAAGCTTTCTTT. Protein sequence: CSVVEGNRNTEAFF. Using reference TRBV29-1 and TRBJ1-1 for the parts outside the CDR3, the full variable domain is SAVISQKPSRDICQRGTSLTIQCQVDSQVTMMFWYRQQPGQSLTLIATANQGSEATYESGFVIDKFPISRPNLTFSTLTVSNMSPEDSSIYLCSVVEGNRNTEAFFGQGTRLTVV.

This rearrangement joins TRBV4-3 to TRBJ1-6, with D maybe TRBD1 (6 bases). Trimming stripped 2 bases from V and 4 bases from J, with 12 bases between. CDR3 length equals 16 residues. Germline V gives CDR1 LGHNA, CDR2 YSLEER. CDR3 region: CASSQRGGSYNSPLHF. The CDR3 DNA sequence: TGCGCCAGCAGCCAACGGGGGGGCAGTTATAATTCACCCCTCCACTTT.

The gene calls are TRBV9 and TRBJ2-2; 13 bases agree with TRBD2. The CDR3 is 16 residues long. V lost 4 bases to trimming and J lost 4 bases; unmatched junction nucleotides: 4. Germline CDR1 SGDLS, CDR2 YYNGEE. Written as DNA, the CDR3 is TGTGCCAGCAGCCTTAGGACTAGCGGGGGCACCGGGGAGCTGTTTTTT. Encoded protein: CASSLRTSGGTGELFF.

J is TRBJ1-1 and V is TRBV28, with 7 bases fitting TRBD1. Germline V gene lookup returns CDR1 MDHEN and CDR2 SYDVKM. This CDR3 has 14 residues. J was trimmed by 0 bases and V by 7 bases; bases with no gene match: 5. CDR3 nucleotide sequence: TGTGCCAGCAAAATACAGGGGATGAACACTGAAGCTTTCTTT. Protein sequence: CASKIQGMNTEAFF. Full variable domain (rest looked up from reference TRBV28 and TRBJ1-1): DVKVTQSSRYLVKRTGEKVFLECVQDMDHENMFWYRQDPGLGLRLIYFSYDVKMKEKGDIPEGYSVSREKKERFSLILESASTNQTSMYLCASKIQGMNTEAFFGQGTRLTVV.

The chain carries TRBV5-8 and TRBJ2-7; 9 nucleotides align to TRBD2. Unmatched junction bases numbered 7, after V lost 3 bases and J lost 3 bases. This CDR3 comprises 15 residues. The germline CDR1 and CDR2 sequences are SGHTS and YDEGEE. The DNA of the CDR3 is TGTGCCAGCAGCTGGACCTTAGCGGGAGTCTACGAGCAGTACTTC. It is translated as CASSWTLAGVYEQYF.

The chain joins TRBV6-5 to TRBJ2-2, with TRBD2 identical over 13 bases. Germline-derived CDR1 and CDR2 are MNHEY and SVGAGI. V trimming: 4 bases; J trimming: 7 bases; junction bases outside the gene matches: 6. The CDR3 has 16 residues. CDR3 sequence: CASSFLTSGRYGELFF. CDR3 sequence (DNA): TGTGCCAGCAGTTTTTTGACTAGCGGGAGGTACGGGGAGCTGTTTTTT.

The chain recombines TRBV7-3 with TRBJ2-3, with a weak D call TRBD1 (6 bases). The CDR3 covers 15 residues. V dropped 5 bases and J dropped 2 bases, with 14 bases sitting between them. From germline, CDR1 is SGHTA and CDR2 FQGTGA. The CDR3 loop reads CASSPVGGTTDTQYF. The DNA for the CDR3 is TGTGCCAGCAGCCCGGTAGGGGGTACCACAGATACGCAGTATTTT.

The chain has TRBV6-5 and TRBJ1-5; 9 bases align to TRBD1. The CDR3 has 14 amino acids. Germline CDR1 is MNHEY and CDR2 is SVGAGI. The junction had 6 bases not matched to a gene; V was cut back by 8 bases and J by 4 bases. The DNA of the CDR3 is TGTGCCAGCGGGGACAGGGTGGGGAATCAGCCCCAGCATTTT. Its protein is CASGDRVGNQPQHF.

The CDR3 sequence: CASRGTGGIPAAGYTF. In DNA, the CDR3 is TGTGCCAGCAGGGGGACAGGGGGCATTCCCGCCGCGGGCTACACCTTC. The chain couples TRBV2 to TRBJ1-2, with TRBD1 matching 12 bases. The ends lost 6 bases at V and 8 bases at J; junction bases unmatched: 13. Germline V lookup: CDR1 SNHLY, CDR2 FYNNEI. CDR3 length: 16 amino acids.

This clone is a singleton in its sample. The V gene is TRBV2, the J gene TRBJ1-4, with TRBD1 as a possible D gene (5 bases). Germline V gives CDR1 SNHLY, CDR2 FYNNEI. The ends were cut back, 3 bases at V and 8 bases at J, with 16 bases in the middle. CDR3 size: 15 residues. The CDR3 coding sequence is TGTGCCAGCAGTGAGGGCTTGGCAGGGCGCGAAAAACTGTTTTTT. Amino acid sequence: CASSEGLAGREKLFF.

The rearrangement joins TRBV27 to TRBJ1-6; 10 bases fit TRBD1. Germline trimming cut 4 bases from V and 4 bases from J; bases unmatched to any gene: 4. CDR3 length: 16 amino acids. CDR1 MNHEY and CDR2 SMNVEV come from the germline V gene (reference sequence). The CDR3 sequence: CASSWRTGGYNSPLHF. For the CDR3, the DNA is TGTGCCAGCAGTTGGCGGACAGGGGGTTATAATTCACCCCTCCACTTT.

The rearrangement uses TRBV4-1 and TRBJ1-5; D gene unclear. V was shortened by 3 bases and J by 0 bases, with 18 bases between the two germline ends. Germline V lookup: CDR1 MGHRA, CDR2 YSYEKL. CDR3 size: 18 residues. The CDR3 nucleotides are TGCGCCAGCAGCCACACCACAGACCGCCATTATAGCAATCAGCCCCAGCATTTT. This codes for CASSHTTDRHYSNQPQHF.

This clone was observed once. The chain recombines TRBV7-2 with TRBJ2-1; 8 nucleotides align to TRBD2. With V trimmed by 4 bases and J by 2 bases, 10 bases remained unmatched. CDR3 length: 17 residues. Per germline, CDR1 SGHTA and CDR2 FQGNSA. The CDR3 is CASSYSRHGGAYNEQFF. The CDR3 DNA follows: TGTGCCAGCAGCTACAGCCGGCACGGGGGGGCCTACAATGAGCAGTTCTTC.

This chain joins TRBV25-1 and TRBJ2-7; D possibly corresponds to TRBD2 (6 bases). The germline CDR1 and CDR2 sequences are MGHDK and SYGVNS. With 2 bases removed from V and 2 bases from J, the gap between germline ends came to 16 bases. The CDR3 is 16 amino acids. In nucleotides, the CDR3 is TGTGCCAGCAGTGAAAGGGGACGGGAGCCTCCCTACGAGCAGTACTTC. Translation gives CASSERGREPPYEQYF.

This clone was seen a few times. J is TRBJ1-6 and V is TRBV6-5; 8 bases fit TRBD1. The length of the CDR3 is 14 residues. V dropped 7 bases and J dropped 9; count of bases not matched to a gene: 8. CDR1 is MNHEY and CDR2 is SVGAGI in the germline V gene. The CDR3 DNA reads TGTGCCAGCACCGACAGGGGTGTTCGTTCACCCCTCCACTTT. Translation gives CASTDRGVRSPLHF.

The V call is TRBV7-2, the J call TRBJ1-3; 9 nucleotides align to TRBD1. CDR3 size: 17 residues. The V segment lost 5 bases and the J segment 0 bases; nucleotides outside the gene matches: 8. CDR1 and CDR2 (germline): SGHTA, FQGNSA. In DNA form, the CDR3 reads TGTGCCAGCAGCGTACAGGGACAGGGCCGCTCTGGAAACACCATATATTTT. The encoded protein is CASSVQGQGRSGNTIYF.

The V call is TRBV10-3, the J call TRBJ2-1; weak D call: TRBD2 (6 bases). The CDR3 is made up of 14 amino acids. Trimming cost V 7 bases and J 0 bases, with 10 bases left between them. Germline CDR1 and CDR2: ENHRY and SYGVKD. The CDR3 loop reads CAIKGLASYNEQFF. The CDR3 DNA reads TGTGCCATCAAGGGACTCGCCTCCTACAATGAGCAGTTCTTC.